The 20 T cell receptor beta chains below come from one sample, sequenced in a study of blood T cell repertoires in COVID-19. TCRdb keeps only in-frame clones here, not all; method: immunoSEQ multiplex PCR. The sample has about 87,000 clones; around 87% are singletons. Material: peripheral blood. The receptor set was obtained from a human donor with acute or convalescent COVID-19. The donor label of this sample is uncertain.

The rearrangement joins TRBV27 to TRBJ1-3, with a possible D match to TRBD1 (6 bases). The CDR3 is 16 amino acids. Germline V gene data show CDR1 as MNHEY and CDR2 as SMNVEV (reference sequence). Trimming removed 6 bases from V and 4 bases from J, with 19 bases in between. CDR3 sequence (DNA): TGTGCCAGCAGATCGGGGGGGCAGGCCGGAGGAAACACCATATATTTT. It specifies CASRSGGQAGGNTIYF.

With respect to this clone: At one end, the junction sequence differs from germline, possibly due to a read error. CDR3 sequence reads: CASRLVAGTGATGELFF. Here the CDR3 DNA reads TGTGCCAGCAGATTAGTCGCGGGGACAGGGGCTACCGGGGAGCTGTTTTTT. The chain couples TRBV11-2 to TRBJ2-2, with 10 bases lining up with TRBD1. The CDR3 extends over 17 amino acids. Germline CDR1 is SGHAT and CDR2 is FQNNGV.

This clone was counted a few times. This chain's CDR3 is CASSQDRPSNEQYF. The CDR3 DNA reads as TGTGCCAGCAGCCAAGATCGCCCTAGCAACGAGCAGTACTTC. V is TRBV4-2 and J is TRBJ2-7, with D tentatively TRBD2 (5 bases). V lost 0 bases and J lost 5, with 11 bases in between. The CDR3 runs 14 residues. Germline loops: CDR1 LGHNA, CDR2 YNFKEQ.

The V call is TRBV30, the J call TRBJ1-1, with D possibly matching TRBD1 (6 bases). This CDR3 comprises 12 residues. Trimming removed 0 bases at V and 9 bases at J, with 11 bases between. Looked up from germline, CDR1 is GTSNPN and CDR2 is SVGIG (reference sequence). Here the CDR3 DNA reads TGTGCCTGGAGTGTCCTGGACAGTAAAGCTTTCTTT. Protein sequence: CAWSVLDSKAFF.

V gene TRBV18 combines with J gene TRBJ2-3; 7 bases are shared with TRBD2. The CDR3 contains 16 residues. Germline V CDR1 and CDR2: KGHSH, LQKENI. The trim removed 6 bases at V and 2 bases at J, leaving 11 bases unmatched. The CDR3 protein is CASSPLGGETTDTQYF. As DNA, the CDR3 is TGTGCCAGCTCTCCCCTTGGGGGGGAAACCACAGATACGCAGTATTTT.

This clone appeared once. This chain joins TRBV7-2 and TRBJ2-7; D is possibly TRBD1 (6 bases). V lost 5 bases and J lost 9, with 17 bases in between. This CDR3 has 13 amino acids. Germline CDR1 and CDR2: SGHTA and FQGNSA. This CDR3 reads CASSAGRQGGQYF. CDR3 coding DNA: TGTGCCAGCAGCGCAGGTCGTCAAGGGGGGCAGTACTTC.

The chain employs TRBV7-2 and TRBJ2-1, with unresolved D. Germline-derived CDR1 and CDR2 are SGHTA and FQGNSA. Trimming cost V 1 base and J 8 bases, with 12 bases left between them. The CDR3 spans 14 residues. The CDR3 DNA reads TGTGCCAGCAGCTTAGGTTTCCAGTCTGATGAGCAGTTCTTC. Protein: CASSLGFQSDEQFF.

The chain combines TRBV2 with TRBJ1-2; tentatively, D is TRBD1 (6 bases). Germline loops: CDR1 SNHLY, CDR2 FYNNEI. The CDR3 contains 15 residues. The germline V and J ends were trimmed by 0 bases and 2 bases, with 10 bases remaining between them. The CDR3 sequence is CASSEATTGNYGYTF. The DNA for the CDR3 is TGTGCCAGCAGTGAAGCGACTACAGGGAACTATGGCTACACCTTC.

The chain couples TRBV5-1 to TRBJ1-6, with 7 bases identical to TRBD1. Trimming at V came to 0 bases and at J to 10 bases, leaving 4 bases not matched to a gene. This CDR3 has 14 amino acids. Germline V gene data show CDR1 as SGHRS and CDR2 as YFSETQ. The CDR3 DNA is TGCGCCAGCAGCTTGGAACAGGGGTACTCACCCCTCCACTTT. This gives the protein CASSLEQGYSPLHF.

The rearrangement uses TRBV27 and TRBJ2-1; 8 nucleotides line up with TRBD2. With V trimmed by 6 bases and J by 4 bases, 5 bases remained unmatched. The germline CDR1 and CDR2 sequences are MNHEY and SMNVEV (reference sequence). There are 14 residues in the CDR3. CDR3 bases: TGTGCCAGCAGCCTCGGACTAGCTTACAATGAGCAGTTCTTC. Its translation: CASSLGLAYNEQFF.

The chain is built from TRBV6-5 and TRBJ2-7; D perhaps matches TRBD2 (5 bases). CDR1 MNHEY and CDR2 SVGAGI come from the germline V gene. CDR3 length: 14 amino acids. Deletions cut 7 bases from V and 2 bases from J, with 15 bases between. This chain's CDR3 is CASTRAGPTYEQYF. CDR3 nucleotides: TGTGCCAGCACCCGGGCGGGCCCAACCTACGAGCAGTACTTC.

This clone has a handful of counts. This rearrangement joins TRBV12-5 to TRBJ2-3; a possible D gene is TRBD2 (5 bases). CDR3 length: 16 amino acids. CDR1 is LGHNT and CDR2 is FRNRAP in the germline V gene. V lost 8 bases and J 4 bases, leaving 22 bases between the germline ends. Here the CDR3 reads CASSRDSPPVPDTQYF. CDR3 coding DNA: TGTGCTAGTTCGAGGGATTCCCCCCCGGTCCCAGATACGCAGTATTTT.

The chain joins TRBV19 to TRBJ1-1; the D is unclear. V was clipped by 5 bases and J by 2 bases, with 9 bases between them. This CDR3 comprises 13 residues. The germline gives CDR1 LNHDA, CDR2 SQIVND (reference sequence). The CDR3 is CASSVVPNTEAFF. CDR3 coding DNA: TGTGCCAGTAGTGTCGTCCCTAACACTGAAGCTTTCTTT.

The CDR3 is CAITATGTGQETQYF. The CDR3 DNA sequence: TGTGCCATCACCGCAACCGGGACAGGGCAAGAGACCCAGTACTTC. The chain joins TRBV10-3 to TRBJ2-5; 9 bases line up with TRBD1. The germline V gene has CDR1 ENHRY and CDR2 SYGVKD. After removal of 7 bases from V and 2 bases from J, the junction contained 8 bases not matched to a gene. The CDR3 loop spans 15 amino acids.

The rearrangement uses TRBV7-2 and TRBJ1-1, with D perhaps TRBD1 (6 bases). From germline, CDR1 is SGHTA and CDR2 FQGNSA. Trimming removed 2 bases from V and 3 bases from J, with 10 bases in between. The CDR3 spans 14 residues. Here the CDR3 reads CASSLQGGDTEAFF. CDR3 DNA: TGTGCCAGCAGCTTACAAGGGGGGGACACTGAAGCTTTCTTT.

This clone was seen more than once but under ten times. V is TRBV7-3 and J is TRBJ1-6; a weak D match, TRBD1 (5 bases). V lost 4 bases to trimming and J lost 4 bases, with 14 bases between them. Germline CDR1 SGHTA, CDR2 FQGTGA. This CDR3 is built from 16 residues. The CDR3 sequence is CASSSQGRGYNSPLHF. The CDR3 nucleotides are TGTGCCAGCAGCTCTCAGGGTAGGGGATATAATTCACCCCTCCACTTT. The full variable domain, its missing parts supplied by reference TRBV7-3 and TRBJ1-6, is GAGVSQTPSNKVTEKGKYVELRCDPISGHTALYWYRQSLGQGPEFLIYFQGTGAADDSGLPNDRFFAVRPEGSVSTLKIQRTERGDSAVYLCASSSQGRGYNSPLHFGNGTRLTVT.

V is TRBV19 and J is TRBJ2-3, with 11 bases fitting TRBD2. The CDR3 covers 15 residues. Germline V CDR1 and CDR2: LNHDA, SQIVND (reference sequence). The V and J ends lost 3 bases and 4 bases, in that order; junction bases with no gene match: 3. CDR3 coding DNA: TGTGCCAGTAGTATGGTAGCGGGGGGGCCAGATACGCAGTATTTT. It specifies CASSMVAGGPDTQYF.

J is TRBJ2-1 and V is TRBV7-3; D call uncertain. This CDR3 is 13 amino acids long. The V end lost 5 bases, the J end lost 9 bases, and 14 bases lay between the germline ends. Germline V gives CDR1 SGHTA, CDR2 FQGTGA. This CDR3 is CASSQMEIGEQFF. The CDR3 DNA follows: TGTGCCAGCAGCCAGATGGAGATAGGTGAGCAGTTCTTC.

The V call is TRBV5-1, the J call TRBJ1-4; the D gene is possibly TRBD1 (6 bases). The CDR3 has 17 amino acids. Trimming cost V 3 bases and J 0 bases, with 15 bases left between them. In germline, CDR1 is SGHRS, CDR2 YFSETQ. The CDR3 coding sequence is TGCGCCAGCAGCTCTGGACGGACAGTCGCAACTAATGAAAAACTGTTTTTT. This sequence encodes CASSSGRTVATNEKLFF.

This rearrangement joins TRBV5-5 to TRBJ1-3; 7 bases are a match to TRBD1. V shed 0 bases, J shed 2 bases, and the junction held 2 bases outside the gene matches. The length of the CDR3 is 15 residues. The germline CDR1 and CDR2 sequences are SGHKS and YYEKEE (reference sequence). In nucleotides, the CDR3 is TGTGCCAGCAGCTTGGAGGACAGGACTGGAAACACCATATATTTT. Translated: CASSLEDRTGNTIYF.